Listed here are 31 T cell receptor beta chains from one sample, sequenced in a study of metastatic and nonmetastatic thyroid tumors. TCRdb reanalyzed the PCR reads with MiXCR. The sample lists tens of thousands of clones; roughly 13% were seen once. Every patient underwent thyroid surgery untreated. The sequenced sample was blood. Receptors were obtained from a female donor with papillary thyroid cancer or a benign thyroid nodule (not recorded which). Some clones in this sample may be carry-over from other donors' samples.

At least ten counts were recorded for this clone. The chain links TRBV27 to TRBJ1-5, with TRBD1 matching over 11 bases. V trimming: 6 bases; J trimming: 2 bases; junction bases outside the gene matches: 6. The V gene's germline CDR1 is MNHEY and CDR2 SMNVEV (reference sequence). The CDR3 is 16 amino acids. CDR3 protein: CASSPGQGAGNQPQHF. The DNA of the CDR3 is TGTGCCAGCAGCCCCGGACAGGGGGCGGGCAATCAGCCCCAGCATTTT.

This clone was picked up many times. This chain uses TRBV7-9 with TRBJ2-1; 8 bases fit TRBD2. CDR1 is SEHNR, CDR2 FQNEAQ, per germline (reference sequence). V dropped 1 base and J dropped 10; count of bases not matched to a gene: 6. The CDR3 covers 14 residues. The CDR3 is CASSLVREGREQFF. As DNA, the CDR3 is TGTGCCAGCAGCTTAGTTCGGGAGGGCCGAGAGCAGTTCTTC.

This clone occurred many times. Other nucleotide sequences from this sample produce the same CDR3. The rearrangement joins TRBV18 to TRBJ2-3, with 15 nucleotides matching TRBD2. This CDR3 contains 17 residues. From germline, CDR1 is KGHSH and CDR2 LQKENI. J gave up 3 bases and V 6 bases, and 7 bases lay outside the gene matches. The CDR3 protein is CASSPPGLAGGTDTQYF. DNA of the CDR3: TGTGCCAGCTCCCCTCCGGGACTAGCGGGAGGAACAGATACGCAGTATTTT.

Points on this clone: This may be a read error, as it is one base from a much larger clone. The CDR3, as DNA: TGTGCCAGGCTCGGGGTGGACACCGGGGAGCTGCTTTTT. Encoded protein: CARLGVDTGELLF. The rearrangement links TRBV19 to TRBJ2-2; D may be TRBD1 or TRBD2 (5 bases each). This CDR3 region has 13 residues. Germline lookup yields CDR1 LNHDA and CDR2 SQIVND (reference sequence).

This clone was detected many times. This chain connects TRBV28 to TRBJ2-1; D is unclear. V dropped 1 base and J dropped 1 base, with 8 bases sitting between them. This CDR3 has 15 amino acids. Germline lookup yields CDR1 MDHEN and CDR2 SYDVKM. This CDR3 is CASSLFLSSYNEQFF. CDR3 nucleotides: TGTGCCAGCAGTTTATTTCTCAGTTCCTACAATGAGCAGTTCTTC.

This clone was picked up many times. This chain uses TRBV18 with TRBJ2-7; TRBD2 matches at 9 bases. There are 13 residues in the CDR3. Trimming removed 3 bases from V and 5 bases from J; junction bases left unmatched: 2. Germline V gives CDR1 KGHSH, CDR2 LQKENI. Here the CDR3 DNA reads TGTGCCAGCTCACCGGGACTAGCCCACGAGCAGTACTTC. Amino acids: CASSPGLAHEQYF.

Ten or more counts support this clone. The chain links TRBV9 to TRBJ1-1, with D tentatively TRBD1 (6 bases). V dropped 4 bases and J dropped 0 bases, with 19 bases sitting between them. Germline values: CDR1 SGDLS, CDR2 YYNGEE. The CDR3 consists of 17 residues. The CDR3 DNA follows: TGTGCCAGCAGCCCACAGGGAAGAGCGGTTATGAACACTGAAGCTTTCTTT. Its translation: CASSPQGRAVMNTEAFF.

Comments on this clone: The same CDR3 arises from other DNA sequences in this sample as well. The rearrangement links TRBV5-1 to TRBJ2-7, with 7 bases fitting TRBD2. The length of the CDR3 is 14 residues. V was clipped by 4 bases and J by 3 bases; unmatched bases: 7. Germline V gives CDR1 SGHRS, CDR2 YFSETQ. DNA for the CDR3: TGCGCCAGCAGCGGTGGGGGGGTCGACTACGAGCAGTACTTC. It translates to CASSGGGVDYEQYF.

This clone was seen a few times. The CDR3 loop reads CASSYVEGAGELFF. In DNA form, the CDR3 reads TGTGCCAGCAGTTACGTCGAGGGGGCCGGGGAGCTGTTTTTT. This chain links TRBV6-6 with TRBJ2-2, with a weak D call TRBD1 (6 bases). The CDR3 runs to 14 residues. Trimming took 2 bases from V and 6 from J, leaving 10 bases between them. Germline V gene lookup returns CDR1 MNHNY and CDR2 SVGAGI (reference sequence).

This clone showed up many times. The chain combines TRBV4-1 with TRBJ1-5, with D unresolved. Trimming cost V 3 bases and J 7 bases, with 10 bases left between them. Germline CDR1 reads MGHRA; CDR2 reads YSYEKL. This CDR3 is built from 13 residues. CDR3 region: CASSQGFGQPQHF. In DNA form, the CDR3 reads TGCGCCAGCAGCCAGGGATTTGGACAGCCCCAGCATTTT.

A word on this clone: A much larger clone lies one base from this, so it may be a read error. Additional DNA sequences in this sample encode the identical CDR3. The chain has TRBV28 and TRBJ2-6; 10 bases match TRBD1. CDR3 length equals 17 residues. CDR1 is MDHEN, CDR2 SYDVKM, per germline. J lost 7 bases, V lost 5 bases, and 11 bases had no gene match. The chain's CDR3 is CASSRGDRGSGANVLTF. The CDR3 DNA reads as TGTGCCAGCAGTCGGGGGGACAGGGGTTCAGGTGCCAACGTCCTGACTTTC.

This clone was recorded at least ten times. V is TRBV28 and J is TRBJ1-1; D is undetermined. Germline V gives CDR1 MDHEN, CDR2 SYDVKM. This CDR3 has 14 residues. V dropped 8 bases and J dropped 4 bases, with 17 bases sitting between them. The CDR3 bases are TGTGCCAGCTTCCCCGGCGAGTTGGTCACTGAAGCTTTCTTT. Its translation: CASFPGELVTEAFF.

In regard to this clone: A read error may account for a junction end that differs from germline. This sequence joins TRBV30 and TRBJ2-7; 8 bases line up with TRBD1. The germline V gene encodes CDR1 GTSNPN and CDR2 SVGIG (reference sequence). This CDR3 comprises 15 residues. CDR3 DNA sequence: TGTGCCTGGACCGGGTCAGGACAGGGATCCTACAAGCAGTACTTC. This translates into CAWTGSGQGSYKQYF.

This clone was seen many times. The chain combines TRBV3-1 with TRBJ2-2, with TRBD2 matching over 7 bases. CDR3 length: 16 residues. The ends lost 2 bases at V and 1 base at J; junction bases unmatched: 4. Germline V gene data show CDR1 as LGHDT and CDR2 as YNNKEL (reference sequence). CDR3: CASSQQSGGNTGELFF. In DNA, the CDR3 is TGTGCCAGCAGCCAACAATCGGGAGGGAACACCGGGGAGCTGTTTTTT.

This clone was counted only a few times. A much larger clone sits a single nucleotide away, making a read error possible. The rearrangement uses TRBV2 and TRBJ1-1, with D unresolved. V was pared by 7 bases and J by 1 base, with 10 bases between. The CDR3 runs 13 residues. Germline CDR1 reads SNHLY; CDR2 reads FYNNEI. The CDR3 nucleotides are TGTGCCAGCACCCCAGACTCGAACACTGAAGCTTTCTTT. Its translation: CASTPDSNTEAFF.

This clone was seen at least ten times. The J gene is TRBJ2-7, the V gene TRBV28; D call uncertain. CDR1 and CDR2 (germline): MDHEN, SYDVKM. V lost 7 bases to trimming and J lost 2 bases, with 12 bases between them. The CDR3 has 13 residues. The CDR3, as DNA: TGTGCCAGCAAAAGGGAAAGGCCCTACGAGCAGTACTTC. Protein product: CASKRERPYEQYF.

This clone was seen repeatedly, ten times or more. The rearrangement uses TRBV6-1 and TRBJ1-1; D call uncertain. The V gene's germline CDR1 is MNHNS and CDR2 SASEGT. Trimming left V 5 bases short and J 6 bases short, with 16 bases between. CDR3 length equals 14 residues. The DNA for the CDR3 is TGTGCCAGCAGTTCCGGATCCCGTGGGGCTGAAGCTTTCTTT. Its translation: CASSSGSRGAEAFF.

The sample holds many counts of this clone. The chain is built from TRBV27 and TRBJ2-3; 7 nucleotides align to TRBD1. This CDR3 spans 13 amino acids. V lost 6 bases to trimming and J lost 4 bases; unmatched junction nucleotides: 4. The germline CDR1 and CDR2 sequences are MNHEY and SMNVEV (reference sequence). The CDR3 sequence: CASSRQGADTQYF. The CDR3 nucleotides are TGTGCCAGCAGCCGACAGGGTGCAGATACGCAGTATTTT.

This clone has a count of ten or more. In nucleotides, the CDR3 is TGCAGCGTTGAGTTACAGGGGCCCCTCGATACGCAGTATTTT. It is translated as CSVELQGPLDTQYF. The chain has TRBV29-1 and TRBJ2-3, with 7 bases aligning to TRBD1. V dropped 3 bases and J dropped 6; count of bases not matched to a gene: 9. CDR3 length: 14 amino acids. Germline loops: CDR1 SQVTM, CDR2 ANQGSEA.

At least ten counts were recorded for this clone. The chain is built from TRBV12-3 or TRBV12-4 and TRBJ2-1; D perhaps matches TRBD2 (6 bases). Trimming pared 2 bases from V and 9 bases from J, leaving 8 bases between. The CDR3 sequence is 12 residues long. DNA for the CDR3: TGTGCCAGCAGTTTAATGGGAGGTGAGCAGTTCTTC. This gives the protein CASSLMGGEQFF.

This clone was counted between two and nine times. The V call is TRBV28, the J call TRBJ2-7; 7 bases line up with TRBD1. The CDR3 loop spans 14 amino acids. CDR1 and CDR2 from the germline V gene are MDHEN and SYDVKM. J was trimmed by 4 bases and V by 5 bases; bases with no gene match: 8. Here the CDR3 reads CASSLTVTGYEQYF. The CDR3 DNA reads as TGTGCCAGCAGTCTCACCGTGACAGGGTACGAGCAGTACTTC.

Points on this clone: An end of the junction does not agree with germline; a read error may underlie this. The gene calls are TRBV20-1 and TRBJ2-2, with 7 bases aligning to TRBD2. Germline CDR1 DFQATT, CDR2 SNEGSKA (reference sequence). The CDR3 spans 15 residues. The DNA of the CDR3 is TGTAGTGCTGTGGGGCTAGCGGTAAACACCTGGGAGCTGTTTTTT. This gives the protein CSAVGLAVNTWELFF.

This clone was recorded a few times. The V gene is TRBV28, the J gene TRBJ1-2; the D is unclear. CDR1 and CDR2 from the germline V gene are MDHEN and SYDVKM. This CDR3 has 13 amino acids. V gave up 6 bases and J gave up 2 bases, with 10 bases separating them. The CDR3 loop is CASSSTTNYGYTF. In DNA, the CDR3 is TGTGCCAGCAGCTCGACCACGAACTATGGCTACACCTTC.

The V call is TRBV6-1, the J call TRBJ2-7, with D tentatively TRBD1 (6 bases). Germline CDR1 and CDR2: MNHNS and SASEGT. This CDR3 comprises 13 residues. The germline V and J ends were trimmed by 8 bases and 6 bases, with 17 bases remaining between them. The CDR3 protein is CASSRQGWGEQYF. DNA of the CDR3: TGTGCCAGCTCGCGGCAGGGGTGGGGCGAGCAGTACTTC.

This clone was picked up many times. The junction and the germline gene differ at one end; a read error may be behind it. The chain combines TRBV27 with TRBJ2-1; D gene uncertain. The CDR3 is 14 residues long. The germline gives CDR1 MNHEY, CDR2 SMNVEV (reference sequence). The CDR3 loop is CATSRPNSYNEQFF. Here the CDR3 DNA reads TGTGCCACCAGTCGCCCTAACTCCTACAATGAGCAGTTCTTC.

This clone has a count of ten or more. The genes are TRBV11-3 and TRBJ2-2, with 8 bases identical to TRBD2. Germline CDR1 reads SGHNT; CDR2 reads YENEEA. There are 13 residues in the CDR3. V was clipped by 6 bases and J by 5 bases; unmatched bases: 2. Written as DNA, the CDR3 is TGTGCCAGCAGAGCGGGAGTTACCGGGGAGCTGTTTTTT. Protein sequence: CASRAGVTGELFF. The full variable domain, its missing parts supplied by reference TRBV11-3 and TRBJ2-2, is EAGVVQSPRYKIIEKKQPVAFWCNPISGHNTLYWYLQNLGQGPELLIRYENEEAVDDSQLPKDRFSAERLKGVDSTLKIQPAELGDSAVYLCASRAGVTGELFFGEGSRLTVL.

V is TRBV20-1 and J is TRBJ1-1, with TRBD1 matching 7 bases. This CDR3 spans 15 amino acids. From germline, CDR1 is DFQATT and CDR2 SNEGSKA (reference sequence). J was trimmed by 2 bases and V by 0 bases; bases with no gene match: 6. DNA of the CDR3: TGCAGTGCTAGAGATGCAACAGGGGATAACACTGAAGCTTTCTTT. Translating it yields CSARDATGDNTEAFF.

This clone has more than one count but fewer than ten. The chain employs TRBV19 and TRBJ1-2; TRBD1 aligns across 7 bases. V gave up 7 bases and J gave up 7 bases; unmatched junction bases: 15. The CDR3 spans 15 residues. Germline assignment: CDR1 LNHDA and CDR2 SQIVND (reference sequence). CDR3 DNA: TGTGCCAGTAAGAAATTAGTCAGGGGGAGTGGTGGCTACACCTTC. It specifies CASKKLVRGSGGYTF.

This clone was detected a few times. Just one base apart from a much larger clone, this may be a read error. The final CDR3 position lacks the conserved phenylalanine or tryptophan, pointing to a likely read error. The V and J genes are TRBV29-1 and TRBJ2-7; D gene unclear. CDR1 is SQVTM, CDR2 ANQGSEA, per germline. CDR3 size: 12 residues. V lost 4 bases and J 2 bases, leaving 9 bases between the germline ends. The CDR3 region has the DNA TGCAGCGTTGTTGTAGGTACCTACGAGCAGTACTCC. Translated: CSVVVGTYEQYS.

A note on this clone: Being one base from a much bigger clone, this may be a read error. The same CDR3 is also encoded by other DNA sequences in this sample. J is TRBJ2-2 and V is TRBV10-3; 9 bases are shared with TRBD2. CDR1 is ENHRY, CDR2 SYGVKD, per germline. This CDR3 has 17 residues. CDR3 region: CAIRSRAGGTNTGELFF. The CDR3 bases are TGTGCCATCAGGAGTAGGGCGGGAGGGACGAACACTGGGGAGCTGTTTTTT.

This clone was observed a single time. The V gene is TRBV20-1, the J gene TRBJ1-2; D is uncertain. V was pared by 7 bases and J by 4 bases, with 7 bases between. This CDR3 comprises 10 residues. Looked up from germline, CDR1 is DFQATT and CDR2 is SNEGSKA (reference sequence). The CDR3 here is CSVHFYGYTF. The CDR3 DNA reads TGCAGTGTCCATTTCTATGGCTACACCTTC.